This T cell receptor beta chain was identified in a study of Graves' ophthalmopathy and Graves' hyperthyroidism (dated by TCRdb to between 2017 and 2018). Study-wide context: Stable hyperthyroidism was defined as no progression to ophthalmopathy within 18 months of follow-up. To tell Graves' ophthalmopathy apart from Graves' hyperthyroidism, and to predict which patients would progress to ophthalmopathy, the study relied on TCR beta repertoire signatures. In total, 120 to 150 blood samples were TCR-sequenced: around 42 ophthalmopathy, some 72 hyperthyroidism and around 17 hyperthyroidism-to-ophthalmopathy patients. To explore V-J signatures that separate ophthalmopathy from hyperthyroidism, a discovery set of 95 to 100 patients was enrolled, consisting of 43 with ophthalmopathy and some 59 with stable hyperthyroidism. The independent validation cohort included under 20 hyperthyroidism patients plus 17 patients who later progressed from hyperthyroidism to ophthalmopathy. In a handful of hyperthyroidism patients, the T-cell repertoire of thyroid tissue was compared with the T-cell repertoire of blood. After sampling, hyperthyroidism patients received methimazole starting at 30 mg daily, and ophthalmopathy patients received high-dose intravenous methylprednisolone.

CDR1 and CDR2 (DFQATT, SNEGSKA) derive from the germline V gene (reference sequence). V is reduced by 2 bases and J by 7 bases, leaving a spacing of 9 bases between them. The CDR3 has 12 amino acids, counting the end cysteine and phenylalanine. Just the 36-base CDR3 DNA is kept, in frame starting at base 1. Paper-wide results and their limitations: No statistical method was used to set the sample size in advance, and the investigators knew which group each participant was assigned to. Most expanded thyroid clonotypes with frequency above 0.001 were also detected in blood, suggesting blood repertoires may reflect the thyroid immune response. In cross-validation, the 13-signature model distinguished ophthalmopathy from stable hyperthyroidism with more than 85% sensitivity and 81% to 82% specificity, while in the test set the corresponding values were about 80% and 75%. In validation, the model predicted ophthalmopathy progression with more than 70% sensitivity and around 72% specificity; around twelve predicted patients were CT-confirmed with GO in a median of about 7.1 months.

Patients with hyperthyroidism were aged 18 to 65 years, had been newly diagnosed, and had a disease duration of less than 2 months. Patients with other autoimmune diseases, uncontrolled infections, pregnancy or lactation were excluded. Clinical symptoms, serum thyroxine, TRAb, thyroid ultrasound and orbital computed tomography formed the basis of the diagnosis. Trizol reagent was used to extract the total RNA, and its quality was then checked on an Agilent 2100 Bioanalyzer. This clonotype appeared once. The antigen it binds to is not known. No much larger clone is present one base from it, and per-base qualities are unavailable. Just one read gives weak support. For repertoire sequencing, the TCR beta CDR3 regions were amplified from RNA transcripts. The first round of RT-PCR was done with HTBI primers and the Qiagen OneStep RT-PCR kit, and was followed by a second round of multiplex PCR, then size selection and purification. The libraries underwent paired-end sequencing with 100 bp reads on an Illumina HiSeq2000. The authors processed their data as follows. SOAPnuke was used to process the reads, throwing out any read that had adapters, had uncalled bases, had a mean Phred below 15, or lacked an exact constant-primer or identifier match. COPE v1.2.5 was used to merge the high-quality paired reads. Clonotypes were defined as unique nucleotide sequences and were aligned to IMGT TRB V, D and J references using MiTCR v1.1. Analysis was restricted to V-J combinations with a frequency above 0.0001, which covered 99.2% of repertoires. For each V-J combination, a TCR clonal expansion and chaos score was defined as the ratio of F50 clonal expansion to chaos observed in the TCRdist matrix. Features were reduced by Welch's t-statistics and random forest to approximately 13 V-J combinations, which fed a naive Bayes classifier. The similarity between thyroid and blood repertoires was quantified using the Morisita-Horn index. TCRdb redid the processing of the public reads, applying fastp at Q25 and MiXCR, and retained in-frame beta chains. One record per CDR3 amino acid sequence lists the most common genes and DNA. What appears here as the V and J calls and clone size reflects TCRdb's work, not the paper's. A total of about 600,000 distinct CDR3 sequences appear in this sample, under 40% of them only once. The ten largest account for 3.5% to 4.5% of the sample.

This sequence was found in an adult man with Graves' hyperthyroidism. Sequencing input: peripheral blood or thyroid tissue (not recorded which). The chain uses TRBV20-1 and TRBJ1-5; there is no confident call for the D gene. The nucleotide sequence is TGCAGTGCTAGACCTGGGGAACAGCCCCAGCATTTT. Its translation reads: CSARPGEQPQHF.